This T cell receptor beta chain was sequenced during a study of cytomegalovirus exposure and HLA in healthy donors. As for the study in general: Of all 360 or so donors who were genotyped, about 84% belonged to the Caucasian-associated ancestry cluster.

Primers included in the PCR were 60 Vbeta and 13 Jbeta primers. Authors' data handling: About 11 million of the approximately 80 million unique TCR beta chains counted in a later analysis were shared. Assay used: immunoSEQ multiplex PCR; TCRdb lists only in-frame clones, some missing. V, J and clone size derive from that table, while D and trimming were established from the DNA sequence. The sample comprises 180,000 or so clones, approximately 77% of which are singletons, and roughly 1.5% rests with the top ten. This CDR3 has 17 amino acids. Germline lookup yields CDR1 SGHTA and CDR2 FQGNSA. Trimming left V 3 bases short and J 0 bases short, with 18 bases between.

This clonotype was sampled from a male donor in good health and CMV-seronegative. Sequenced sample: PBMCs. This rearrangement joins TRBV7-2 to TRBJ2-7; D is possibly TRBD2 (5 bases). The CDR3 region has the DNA TGTGCCAGCAGCTTCCCCGTTGGCGGGCTGAGCTCCTACGAGCAGTACTTC. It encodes CASSFPVGGLSSYEQYF.